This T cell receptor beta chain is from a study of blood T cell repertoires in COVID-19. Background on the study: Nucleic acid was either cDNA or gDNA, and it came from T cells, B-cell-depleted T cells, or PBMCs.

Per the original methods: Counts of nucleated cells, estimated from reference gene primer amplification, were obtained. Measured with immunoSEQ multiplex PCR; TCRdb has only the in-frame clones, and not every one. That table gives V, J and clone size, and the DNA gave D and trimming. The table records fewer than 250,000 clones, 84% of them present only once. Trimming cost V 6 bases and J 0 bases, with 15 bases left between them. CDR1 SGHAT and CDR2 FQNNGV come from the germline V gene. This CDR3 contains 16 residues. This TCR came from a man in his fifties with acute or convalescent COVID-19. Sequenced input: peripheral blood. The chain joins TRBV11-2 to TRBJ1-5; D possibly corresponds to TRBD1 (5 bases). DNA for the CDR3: TGTGCCAGCAGTCAGTCATCGGGGGATAGCAATCAGCCCCAGCATTTT. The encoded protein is CASSQSSGDSNQPQHF.